What follows is one T cell receptor beta chain and its context. The data are from a study of blood T cell repertoires in COVID-19. Study-level information: From the United States, Italy and Spain came samples of acute and convalescent COVID-19. PBMCs, B-cell-depleted T cells, or T cells provided the cDNA or gDNA that made up the material.

As originally analysed: Amplifying reference gene primers gave estimates of nucleated cell counts. Profiling relied on immunoSEQ multiplex PCR, and the TCRdb table lists in-frame clones only, not all of them. V and J calls and clone size are copied from that table; D and trimming were computed from the DNA. This sample has some 700,000 clones, with about 87% found just once. The V and J ends lost 6 bases and 3 bases respectively, with 17 bases between them. The V gene's germline CDR1 is GTSNPN and CDR2 SVGIG (reference sequence). This CDR3 is 14 amino acids long. Sequenced input: peripheral blood. V usage is TRBV30 and J usage is TRBJ1-1, with D hard to call. The receptor comes from a woman aged 18-30 years with acute or convalescent COVID-19. The CDR3 protein is CACLPYGVDTEAFF. The CDR3 bases are TGTGCCTGTCTCCCCTACGGGGTTGACACTGAAGCTTTCTTT. Looking up the rest from reference TRBV30 and TRBJ1-1 gives the full variable domain: SQTIHQWPATLVQPVGSPLSLECTVEGTSNPNLYWYRQAAGRGLQLLFYSVGIGQISSEVPQNLSASRPQDRQFILSSKKLLLSDSGFYLCACLPYGVDTEAFFGQGTRLTVV.